This T cell receptor (beta chain) is from a study of blood T cell repertoires in COVID-19. Study-wide context: Donors in the United States, Italy and Spain gave samples during acute or convalescent COVID-19. The cDNA or gDNA used as material had been derived from T cells, B-cell-depleted T cells, or PBMCs.

Under the authors' procedure: The assay estimated nucleated cells by amplifying reference gene primers. Sequenced by immunoSEQ multiplex PCR; TCRdb stores in-frame clones only, minus some. V and J calls and clone size are given by that table; D and trimming were obtained from the DNA. Counted here are about 140,000 clones, around 90% occurring once; the ten biggest clones make up approximately 5.4%. The CDR3 has 14 amino acids. Germline V lookup: CDR1 DFQATT, CDR2 SNEGSKA (reference sequence). Trimming pared 3 bases from V and 4 bases from J, leaving 14 bases between. The sample was peripheral blood. This rearrangement joins TRBV20-1 to TRBJ2-3, with D perhaps TRBD1 (6 bases). The receptor was derived from a human donor in a cohort sampled during active COVID-19. The CDR3 nucleotides are TGCAGTGCTAGTGGCGGTGGGGGCGCAGATACGCAGTATTTT. Its translation: CSASGGGGADTQYF.